This paragraph reports one T cell receptor (beta chain). There is no known antigen for this receptor. The input lacks base qualities; no much larger clone sits a single base away. This sample is part of a study of blood T cell repertoires in COVID-19 (dated by TCRdb to between 2020 and 2021). Context from the whole study: The collaborator samples originated in the United States, Italy and Spain and spanned the acute and convalescent phases of COVID-19. The material from the prospective study consisted of cDNA or gDNA derived from T cells, B-cell-depleted T cells, or PBMCs. The dataset comprised deeply sampled blood TCRbeta repertoires from subjects exposed to, actively infected with, or recovered from COVID-19. The repertoires were released in a freely available public database meant as a resource for research on the immune response to SARS-CoV-2. The samples were drawn from the first 160 participants of the ongoing ImmuneRACE study and from some 1,300 subjects provided by 6 global collaborators. Nearly every sample came with metadata listing a de-identified subject ID, COVID-19 status, age in years and sex. Where HLA class I and class II types were available, the types were taken from metadata supplied by the sample provider, not from assay-based typing.

Collaborating institutions collected whole blood in K2EDTA tubes following their own protocols. For TCRbeta analysis, collaborator samples were shipped as frozen whole blood, as isolated PBMCs, or as DNA extracted from either sample type. Beyond this particular receptor, the publication reports: The amount of clinical and demographic metadata varied by source and participant and was provided uncurated.

TCRbeta CDR3 regions were amplified from genomic DNA using the immunoSEQ Assay, a bias-controlled multiplex PCR. Under the source paper's analysis protocol: Nucleated cell counts per sample were estimated from amplification of reference gene primers within the assay. To quantify the absolute abundance of each unique TCRbeta CDR3 rearrangement, sequence reads were collapsed and filtered. For each sample, productive Simpson clonality was calculated as the square root of Simpson's diversity index over productive rearrangements. TCRdb took this table from immuneACCESS and kept in-frame rearrangements with V and J called. Such tables lack part of the clones; where checked against another copy, unresolved V genes explain under half of the gap, and the rest is unexplained. The V and J calls and clone size are taken from that table; D and trimming were inferred from the DNA. The sample table holds approximately 85,000 clones, of which 70% to 90% were seen once. The ten largest account for 10% to 15% of the sample.

The sequencing sample was made of peripheral blood. This receptor was identified in a woman aged 65 to 85 with active or convalescent COVID-19.

The CDR3 amino acid sequence is: CASSSPERGSTDTQYF. The DNA is as follows: TGCGCCAGCAGCTCGCCTGAGCGGGGAAGCACAGATACGCAGTATTTT. The sequence joins TRBV5-1 to TRBJ2-3, with TRBD2 matching 7 junction bases. Germline trimming amounts to 3 bases on V and 0 bases on J, with 7 as the count of junction bases outside the gene matches. Counted from cysteine to phenylalanine, this CDR3 has 16 amino acids. Of all the DNA, just the CDR3 is kept, 48 bases in frame from base 1. The germline V gene provides CDR1 SGHRS and CDR2 YFSETQ.